Reported below is one T cell receptor (beta chain). These data belong to a study of blood T cell repertoires in COVID-19. Across the study: Acute-phase and convalescent COVID-19 samples originated in the United States, Italy and Spain. Sample material is recorded as cDNA or gDNA derived from T cells, B-cell-depleted T cells, or PBMCs.

Authors' data handling: Scientists estimated how many nucleated cells there were by amplifying reference gene primers. TCRdb keeps only in-frame clones here, not all; method: immunoSEQ multiplex PCR. D and trimming come from the DNA, and the V and J calls and clone size come from that table. The sample has roughly 440,000 clones, 70% to 90% seen once; the top ten hold roughly 12%. Trimming removed 6 bases from V and 7 bases from J; junction bases left unmatched: 4. This CDR3 has 13 amino acids. Germline V CDR1 and CDR2: SNHLY, FYNNEI. Seattle's enrolled individuals joined amid active infection and were then monitored longitudinally.

The chain is built from TRBV2 and TRBJ1-5; 9 positions agree with TRBD1. The clonotype comes from a woman between 45 and 60 years old with COVID-19, enrolled during active disease. Source material: peripheral blood. CDR3 region: CASRGQGYQPQHF. CDR3 coding DNA: TGTGCCAGCAGGGGACAGGGATACCAGCCCCAGCATTTT.